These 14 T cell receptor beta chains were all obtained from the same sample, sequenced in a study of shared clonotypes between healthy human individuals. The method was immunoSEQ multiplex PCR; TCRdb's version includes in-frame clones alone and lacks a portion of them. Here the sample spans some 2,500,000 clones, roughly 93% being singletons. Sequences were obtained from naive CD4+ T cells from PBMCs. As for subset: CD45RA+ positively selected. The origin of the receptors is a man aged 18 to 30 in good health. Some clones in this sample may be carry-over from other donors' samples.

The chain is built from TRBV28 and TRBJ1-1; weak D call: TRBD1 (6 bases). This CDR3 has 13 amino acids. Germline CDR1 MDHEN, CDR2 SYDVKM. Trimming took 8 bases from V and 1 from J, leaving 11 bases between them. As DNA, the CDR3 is TGTGCCAGCCAGACGGGGGCGAACACTGAAGCTTTCTTT. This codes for CASQTGANTEAFF.

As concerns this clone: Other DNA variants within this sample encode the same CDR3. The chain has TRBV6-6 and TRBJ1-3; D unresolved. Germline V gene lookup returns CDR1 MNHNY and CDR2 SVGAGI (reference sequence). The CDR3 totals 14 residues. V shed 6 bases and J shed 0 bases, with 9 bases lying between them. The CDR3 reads CASSYGSSGNTIYF. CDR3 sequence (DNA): TGTGCCAGCAGCTACGGGAGCTCTGGAAACACCATATATTTT.

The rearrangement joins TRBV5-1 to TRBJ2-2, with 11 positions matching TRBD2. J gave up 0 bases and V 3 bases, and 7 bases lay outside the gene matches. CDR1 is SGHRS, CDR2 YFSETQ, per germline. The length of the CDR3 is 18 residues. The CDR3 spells CASSWGLAVQANTGELFF. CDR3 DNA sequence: TGCGCCAGCAGCTGGGGACTAGCGGTTCAAGCGAACACCGGGGAGCTGTTTTTT. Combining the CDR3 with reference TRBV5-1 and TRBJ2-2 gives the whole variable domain KAGVTQTPRYLIKTRGQQVTLSCSPISGHRSVSWYQQTPGQGLQFLFEYFSETQRNKGNFPGRFSGRQFSNSRSEMNVSTLELGDSALYLCASSWGLAVQANTGELFFGEGSRLTVL.

The CDR3 DNA reads as TGTGCCAGCCCTCCCCCCGGGACAGGGGGCAAAACAGATACGCAGTATTTT. It is translated as CASPPPGTGGKTDTQYF. The chain joins TRBV28 to TRBJ2-3; the match to TRBD1 covers 12 bases. The CDR3 consists of 17 residues. With 8 bases clipped from V and 3 bases from J, the junction kept 12 bases outside the gene matches. Germline values: CDR1 MDHEN, CDR2 SYDVKM.

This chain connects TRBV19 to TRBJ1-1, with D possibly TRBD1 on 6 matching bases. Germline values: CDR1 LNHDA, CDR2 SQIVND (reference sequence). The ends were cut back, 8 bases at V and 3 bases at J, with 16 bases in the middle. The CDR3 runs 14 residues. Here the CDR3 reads CASRNREVYTEAFF. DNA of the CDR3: TGTGCCAGTCGGAACAGGGAAGTCTACACTGAAGCTTTCTTT.

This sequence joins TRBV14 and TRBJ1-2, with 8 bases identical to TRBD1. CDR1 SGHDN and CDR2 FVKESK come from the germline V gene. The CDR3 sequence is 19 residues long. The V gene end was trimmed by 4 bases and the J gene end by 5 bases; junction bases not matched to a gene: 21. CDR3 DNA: TGTGCCAGCAGCCCCCTCACGACAGGGGTTTTTCCCCCAATGTATGGCTACACCTTC. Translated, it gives CASSPLTTGVFPPMYGYTF.

As DNA, the CDR3 is TGTGCCAGCAATGTGGGGGATTCCTACGAGCAGTACTTC. Protein product: CASNVGDSYEQYF. This chain links TRBV2 with TRBJ2-7; either TRBD1 or TRBD2 may supply D (5 bases each). Germline V gene sequence: CDR1 SNHLY, CDR2 FYNNEI. This CDR3 has 13 amino acids. The V end lost 7 bases, the J end lost 1 base, and 11 bases lay between the germline ends.

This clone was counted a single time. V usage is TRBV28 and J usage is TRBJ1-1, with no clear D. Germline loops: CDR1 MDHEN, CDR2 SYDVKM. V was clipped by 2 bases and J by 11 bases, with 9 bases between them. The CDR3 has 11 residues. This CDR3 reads CASSLVSGAFF. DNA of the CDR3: TGTGCCAGCAGTTTAGTCTCTGGGGCTTTCTTT.

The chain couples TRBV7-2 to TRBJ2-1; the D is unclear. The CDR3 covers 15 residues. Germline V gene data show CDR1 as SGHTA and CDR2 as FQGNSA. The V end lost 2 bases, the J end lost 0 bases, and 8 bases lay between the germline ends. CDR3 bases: TGTGCCAGCAGCTTAAATCAGTTCTCCTACAATGAGCAGTTCTTC. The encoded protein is CASSLNQFSYNEQFF.

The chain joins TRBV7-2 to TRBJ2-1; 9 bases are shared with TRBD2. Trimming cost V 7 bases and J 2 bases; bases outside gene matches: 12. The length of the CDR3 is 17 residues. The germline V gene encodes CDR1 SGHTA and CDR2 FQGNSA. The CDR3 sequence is CASTPRRAGGTYNEQFF. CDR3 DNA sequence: TGTGCCAGCACACCCCGCCGGGCGGGAGGGACCTACAATGAGCAGTTCTTC.

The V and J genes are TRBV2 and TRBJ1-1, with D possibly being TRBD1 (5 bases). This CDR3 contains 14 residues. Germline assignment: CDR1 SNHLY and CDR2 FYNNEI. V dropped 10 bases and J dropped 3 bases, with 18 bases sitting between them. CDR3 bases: TGTGCCACCCAGCCTGGGGGGGACGACACTGAAGCTTTCTTT. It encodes CATQPGGDDTEAFF.

The CDR3 spells CASRGLAGNRELFF. For the CDR3, the DNA is TGCGCCAGCAGGGGACTAGCGGGGAACCGGGAGCTGTTTTTT. This chain connects TRBV4-1 to TRBJ2-2; 13 bases map to TRBD2. V was pared by 6 bases and J by 9 bases, with 4 bases of the junction left unmatched. The CDR3 totals 14 residues. The V gene's germline CDR1 is MGHRA and CDR2 YSYEKL.

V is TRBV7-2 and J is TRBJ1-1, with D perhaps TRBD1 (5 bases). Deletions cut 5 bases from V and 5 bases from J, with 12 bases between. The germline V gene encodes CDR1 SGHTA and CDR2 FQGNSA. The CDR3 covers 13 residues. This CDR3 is CASSPRSGTEAFF. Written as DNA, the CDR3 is TGTGCCAGCAGCCCCCGGTCAGGGACTGAAGCTTTCTTT.

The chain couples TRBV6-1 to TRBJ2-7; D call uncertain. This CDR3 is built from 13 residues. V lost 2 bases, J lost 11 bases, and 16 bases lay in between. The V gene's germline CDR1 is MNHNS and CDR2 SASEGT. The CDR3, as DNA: TGTGCCAGCAGTGAAAACGTTTGGCCGAAAGAGTACTTC. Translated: CASSENVWPKEYF.